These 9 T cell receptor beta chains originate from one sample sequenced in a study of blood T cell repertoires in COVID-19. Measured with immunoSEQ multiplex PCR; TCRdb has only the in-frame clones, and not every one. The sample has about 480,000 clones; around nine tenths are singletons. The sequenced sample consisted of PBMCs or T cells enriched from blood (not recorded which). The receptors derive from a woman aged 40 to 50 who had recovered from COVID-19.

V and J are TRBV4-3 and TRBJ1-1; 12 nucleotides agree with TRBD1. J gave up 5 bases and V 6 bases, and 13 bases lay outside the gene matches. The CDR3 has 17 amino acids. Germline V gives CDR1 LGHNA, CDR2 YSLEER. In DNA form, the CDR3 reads TGCGCCAGCAGGCCGACCGGGACAGGGGGCGGGTTGACTGAAGCTTTCTTT. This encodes CASRPTGTGGGLTEAFF.

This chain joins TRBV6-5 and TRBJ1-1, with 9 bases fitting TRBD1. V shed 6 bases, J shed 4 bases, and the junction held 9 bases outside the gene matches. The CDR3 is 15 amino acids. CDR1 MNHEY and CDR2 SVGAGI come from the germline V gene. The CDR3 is CASRSYTGGRTEAFF. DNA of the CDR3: TGTGCCAGCAGATCCTATACAGGGGGCCGCACTGAAGCTTTCTTT.

The CDR3 coding sequence is TGTGCCAGCAGTTCGCAAGCGAGTCTGTCCTACAATGAGCAGTTCTTC. Its protein is CASSSQASLSYNEQFF. The chain couples TRBV6-2 or TRBV6-3 to TRBJ2-1; D uncertain. Germline V gene lookup returns CDR1 MNHEY and CDR2 SVGEGT. The CDR3 extends over 16 amino acids. V was trimmed by 4 bases and J by 1 base, leaving 14 bases between them.

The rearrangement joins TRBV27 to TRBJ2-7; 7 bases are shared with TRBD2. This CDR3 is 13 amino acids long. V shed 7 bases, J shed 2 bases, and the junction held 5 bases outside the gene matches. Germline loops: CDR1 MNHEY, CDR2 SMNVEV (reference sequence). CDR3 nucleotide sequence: TGTGCCAGCAAGGGCCTAGCGGCCTACGAGCAGTACTTC. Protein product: CASKGLAAYEQYF.

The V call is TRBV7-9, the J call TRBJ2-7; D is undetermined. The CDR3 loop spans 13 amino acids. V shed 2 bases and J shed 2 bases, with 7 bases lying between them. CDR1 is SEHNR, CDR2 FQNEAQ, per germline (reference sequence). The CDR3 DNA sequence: TGTGCCAGCAGCTTACAGGTCACCTACGAGCAGTACTTC. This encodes CASSLQVTYEQYF.

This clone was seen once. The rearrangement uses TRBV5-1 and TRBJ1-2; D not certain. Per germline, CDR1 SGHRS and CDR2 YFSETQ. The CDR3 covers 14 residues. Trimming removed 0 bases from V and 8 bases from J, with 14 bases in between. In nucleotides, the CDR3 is TGCGCCAGCAGCTTGGGAGGAGGAGGGAGAGGCTACACCTTC. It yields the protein CASSLGGGGRGYTF.

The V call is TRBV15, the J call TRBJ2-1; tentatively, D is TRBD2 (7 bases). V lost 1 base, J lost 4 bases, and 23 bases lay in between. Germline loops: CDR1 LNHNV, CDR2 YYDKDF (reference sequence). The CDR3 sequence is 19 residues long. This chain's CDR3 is CATSRVKLPLGGTYNEQFF. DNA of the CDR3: TGTGCCACCAGCAGAGTTAAACTACCCCTGGGGGGGACATACAATGAGCAGTTCTTC.

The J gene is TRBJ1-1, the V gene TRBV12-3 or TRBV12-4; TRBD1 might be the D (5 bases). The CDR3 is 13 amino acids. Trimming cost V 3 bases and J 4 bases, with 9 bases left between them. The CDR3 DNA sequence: TGTGCCAGCAGTTTCGCAGGGCCCACTGAAGCTTTCTTT. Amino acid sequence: CASSFAGPTEAFF.

The CDR3, as DNA: TGTGCCACCAGCAGAGAATGCAGCGACGTACAAGAGACCCAGTACTTC. It codes for CATSRECSDVQETQYF. V usage is TRBV15 and J usage is TRBJ2-5; D call uncertain. CDR1 and CDR2 (germline): LNHNV, YYDKDF (reference sequence). V gave up 0 bases and J gave up 2 bases, with 13 bases separating them. This CDR3 contains 16 residues.